The entry that follows covers one T cell receptor beta chain sequence. V gave up 5 bases and J gave up 3 bases, with 21 bases separating them. The V gene's germline CDR1 is SGHTS and CDR2 YDEGEE. The CDR3 has 17 amino acids. The sort gate was single viable CD3+CD4+CD8-CD45RO+ cells for memory CD4+ T cells. This entry is derived from a study of memory CD4+ T cells and cytomegalovirus serostatus. In the authors' workflow: Out-of-frame sequences were removed, leaving 2 million to 2.5 million distinct TCRbeta sequences. Some clones are missing from TCRdb's copy, which holds only in-frame ones; the method was immunoSEQ multiplex PCR. That table furnishes V, J and clone size, whereas the DNA furnished D and trimming. The profile shows around 45,000 clones, just over 75% of them singletons.

Sequenced: memory CD4+ T cells from blood. The chain has TRBV5-8 and TRBJ2-1; maybe TRBD2 (5 bases). The source of this sequence is an adult in good health and CMV-seronegative. The CDR3 region is CASRYPSLFGLYNEQFF. CDR3 sequence (DNA): TGTGCCAGCAGGTACCCGTCGTTATTCGGACTCTACAATGAGCAGTTCTTC.